This T cell receptor beta chain stems from a study of blood T cell repertoires in COVID-19. Study-level information: Sample material is recorded as cDNA or gDNA derived from T cells, B-cell-depleted T cells, or PBMCs.

Trimming removed 5 bases at V and 4 bases at J, with 14 bases between. The CDR3 is made up of 15 amino acids. Germline V gene data show CDR1 as SGHTA and CDR2 as FQGNSA. The authors' processing: Reference gene primer amplification gave estimated nucleated cell counts. Using immunoSEQ multiplex PCR, the repertoire was profiled, and TCRdb retains in-frame clones only, with some absent. For V, J and clone size, that table is used; D and trimming come from the DNA. The sample carries tens of thousands of clones, around nine tenths recorded once. The chain is built from TRBV7-2 and TRBJ1-4; maybe TRBD1 (6 bases). This clonotype was sampled from a man aged 50-59 years with active COVID-19. Material for sequencing was peripheral blood. CDR3 nucleotide sequence: TGTGCCAGCAGCCCATCACAGGGCGGTAATGAAAAACTGTTTTTT. Protein product: CASSPSQGGNEKLFF.